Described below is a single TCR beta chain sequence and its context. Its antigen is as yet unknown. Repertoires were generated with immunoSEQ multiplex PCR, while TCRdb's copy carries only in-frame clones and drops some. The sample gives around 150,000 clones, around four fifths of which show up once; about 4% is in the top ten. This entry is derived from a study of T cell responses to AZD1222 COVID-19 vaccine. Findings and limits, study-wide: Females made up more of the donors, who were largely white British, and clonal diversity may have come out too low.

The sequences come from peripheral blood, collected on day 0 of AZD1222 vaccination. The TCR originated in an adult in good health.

The CDR3 is CASSFQAGIYGYTF. CDR3 DNA sequence: TGTGCCAGCAGTTTTCAGGCGGGAATCTATGGCTACACCTTC. This chain joins TRBV28 and TRBJ1-2; the D is unclear. V shed 3 bases and J shed 4 bases, with 12 bases lying between them. Germline V lookup: CDR1 MDHEN, CDR2 SYDVKM. The CDR3 loop spans 14 amino acids.